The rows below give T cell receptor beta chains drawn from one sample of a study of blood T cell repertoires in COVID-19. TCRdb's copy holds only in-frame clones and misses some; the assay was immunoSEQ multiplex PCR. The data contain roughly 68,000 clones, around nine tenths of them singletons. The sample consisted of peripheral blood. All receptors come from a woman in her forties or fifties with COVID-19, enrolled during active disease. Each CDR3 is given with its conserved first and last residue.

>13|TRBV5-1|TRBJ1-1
CASSLDRGGEAFF
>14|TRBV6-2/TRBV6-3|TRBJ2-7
CASSYGSEAYEQYF
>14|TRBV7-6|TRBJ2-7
CASSPDRNPTEQYF
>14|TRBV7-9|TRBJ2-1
CASSFSGTVYEQFF
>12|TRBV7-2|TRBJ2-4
CASSLSKNIQYF
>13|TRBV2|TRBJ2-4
CASTGGTENIQYF
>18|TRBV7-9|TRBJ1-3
CASSFRGGLGSSGNTIYF
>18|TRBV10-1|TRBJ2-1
CASSPAGLAGVPSNEQFF
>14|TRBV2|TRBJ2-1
CASSRDFSYNEQFF
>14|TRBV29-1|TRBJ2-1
CSSNRAGESNEQFF
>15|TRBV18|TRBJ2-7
CASSPGTGVQYEQYF
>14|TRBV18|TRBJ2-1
CASSQAGGYNEQFF
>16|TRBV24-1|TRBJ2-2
CATSDLGSGTGGELFF
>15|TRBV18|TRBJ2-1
CASSPGQVTYNEQFF
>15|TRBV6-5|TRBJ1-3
CASSPTGGVRNTIYF